This T cell receptor (beta chain) is drawn from a study of molecular identifiers for immune sequencing clone quantification. In this sample, this clonotype turned up many times. What it binds is not known. General observations from the study: Among around 970,000 naive cells, spiked Jurkat TCR RNA from a single cell was reportedly detectable.

For bulk TCR libraries, previously described methods and listed TCR primers were used. TCRdb reprocessed the PCR reads via MiXCR and lists one record per CDR3 protein. The sample records more than 250,000 distinct CDR3 sequences, roughly a fifth being singletons. Sorted cell numbers of roughly 17,000 to 1,100,000, with 10%, 30% or 50% RNA, served as input for naive CD8 libraries. Isolation of naive CD8 T cells was achieved by sorting on a CD8+CD4-CCR7+CD45RA+ phenotype. The germline V gene encodes CDR1 SEHNR and CDR2 FQNEAQ (reference sequence). The CDR3 contains 12 residues. Trimming pared 3 bases from V and 1 base from J, leaving 4 bases between.

This TCR came from a human donor in good health. Some libraries in this study had Jurkat cell RNA spiked in. The sample comprised naive CD8+ T cells from blood, with Jurkat cell RNA spiked in. The subset denotes: FACS-sorted CD8+CD4-CCR7+CD45RA+ naive T cells. The V gene is TRBV7-9, the J gene TRBJ2-7; D is unresolved. The CDR3 DNA reads TGTGCCAGCAGCTTTATATCCTACGAGCAGTACTTC. The encoded protein is CASSFISYEQYF.